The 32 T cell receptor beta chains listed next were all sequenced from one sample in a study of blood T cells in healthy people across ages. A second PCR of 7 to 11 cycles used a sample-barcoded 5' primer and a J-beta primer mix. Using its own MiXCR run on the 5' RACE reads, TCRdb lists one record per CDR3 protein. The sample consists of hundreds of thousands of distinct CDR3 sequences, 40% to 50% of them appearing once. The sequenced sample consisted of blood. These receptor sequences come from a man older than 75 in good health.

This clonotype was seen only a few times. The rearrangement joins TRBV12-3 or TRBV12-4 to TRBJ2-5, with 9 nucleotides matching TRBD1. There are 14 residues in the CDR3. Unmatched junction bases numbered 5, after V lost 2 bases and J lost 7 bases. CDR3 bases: TGTGCCAGCAGTTTAAAGACAGGGGGTTTGACCCAGTACTTC. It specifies CASSLKTGGLTQYF.

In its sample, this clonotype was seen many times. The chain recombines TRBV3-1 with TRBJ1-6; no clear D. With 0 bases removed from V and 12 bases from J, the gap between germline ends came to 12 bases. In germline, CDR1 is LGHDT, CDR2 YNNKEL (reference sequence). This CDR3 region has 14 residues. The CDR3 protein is CASSQEVGARPLHF. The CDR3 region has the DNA TGTGCCAGCAGCCAAGAGGTGGGTGCCAGACCCCTCCACTTT.

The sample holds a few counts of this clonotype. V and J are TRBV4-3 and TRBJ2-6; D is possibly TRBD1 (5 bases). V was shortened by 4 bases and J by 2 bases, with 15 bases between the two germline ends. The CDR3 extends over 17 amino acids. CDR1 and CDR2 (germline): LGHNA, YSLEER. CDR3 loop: CASSLLTDKAGANVLTF. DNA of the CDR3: TGCGCCAGCAGCCTTCTGACAGACAAGGCTGGGGCCAACGTCCTGACTTTC.

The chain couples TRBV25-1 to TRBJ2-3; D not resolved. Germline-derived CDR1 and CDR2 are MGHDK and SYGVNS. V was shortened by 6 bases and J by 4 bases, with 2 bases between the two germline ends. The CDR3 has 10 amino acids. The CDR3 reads CASRADTQYF. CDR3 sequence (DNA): TGTGCCAGCAGGGCAGATACGCAGTATTTT.

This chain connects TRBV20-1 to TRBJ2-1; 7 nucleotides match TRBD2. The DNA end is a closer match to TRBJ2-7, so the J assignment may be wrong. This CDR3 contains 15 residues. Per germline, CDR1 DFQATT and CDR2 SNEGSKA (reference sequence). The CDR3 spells CSADPAGGSDNEQYF. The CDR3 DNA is TGCAGTGCTGACCCTGCGGGCGGGAGCGACAATGAGCAGTACTTC.

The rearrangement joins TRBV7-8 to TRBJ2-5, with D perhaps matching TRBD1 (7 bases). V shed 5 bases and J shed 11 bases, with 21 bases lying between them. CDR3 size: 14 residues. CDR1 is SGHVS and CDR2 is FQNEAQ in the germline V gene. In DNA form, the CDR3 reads TGTGCCAGCAGCCCACGACAGGGAGGCAATGAGCAGTACTTC. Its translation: CASSPRQGGNEQYF.

The CDR3 loop is CASSPTTVGEQFF. In DNA, the CDR3 is TGCGCCAGCAGCCCAACGACCGTTGGTGAGCAGTTCTTC. The chain links TRBV5-1 to TRBJ2-1; unclear D gene. Trimming removed 4 bases from V and 9 bases from J, with 14 bases in between. This CDR3 has 13 residues. Germline loops: CDR1 SGHRS, CDR2 YFSETQ.

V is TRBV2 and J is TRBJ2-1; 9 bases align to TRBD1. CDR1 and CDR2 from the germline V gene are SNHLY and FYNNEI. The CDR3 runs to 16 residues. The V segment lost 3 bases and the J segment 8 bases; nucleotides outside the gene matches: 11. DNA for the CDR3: TGTGCCAGCAGTGATGATCGGACAGGGGTATACGATGAGCAGTTCTTC. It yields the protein CASSDDRTGVYDEQFF.

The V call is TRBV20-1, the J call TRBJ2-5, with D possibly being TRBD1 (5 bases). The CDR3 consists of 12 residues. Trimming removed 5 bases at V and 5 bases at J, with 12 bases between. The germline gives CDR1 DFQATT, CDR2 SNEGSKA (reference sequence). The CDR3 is CSAVGVRETQYF. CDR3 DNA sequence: TGCAGTGCTGTAGGGGTCCGGGAGACCCAGTACTTC.

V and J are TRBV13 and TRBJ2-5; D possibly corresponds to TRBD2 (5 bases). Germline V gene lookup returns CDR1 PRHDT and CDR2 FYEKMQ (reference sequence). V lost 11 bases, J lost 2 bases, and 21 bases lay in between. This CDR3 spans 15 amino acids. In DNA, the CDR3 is TGTGCCGGCACCGGCCGAGAGGGCGGACAAGAGACCCAGTACTTC. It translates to CAGTGREGGQETQYF.

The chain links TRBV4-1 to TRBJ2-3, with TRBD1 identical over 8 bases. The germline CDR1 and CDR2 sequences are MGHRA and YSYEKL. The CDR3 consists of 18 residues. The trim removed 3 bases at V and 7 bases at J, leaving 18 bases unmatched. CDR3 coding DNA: TGCGCCAGCAGCCAGTCAGGACAAGGACAGGGCGGTCTAAATACGCAGTATTTT. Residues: CASSQSGQGQGGLNTQYF.

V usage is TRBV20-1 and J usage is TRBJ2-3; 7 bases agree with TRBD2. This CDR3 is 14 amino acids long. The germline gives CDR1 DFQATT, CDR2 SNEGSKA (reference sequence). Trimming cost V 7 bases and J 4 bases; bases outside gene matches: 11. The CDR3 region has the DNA TGCAGTGGGGGCGGGGCGGGAGCTCCAGATACGCAGTATTTT. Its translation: CSGGGAGAPDTQYF.

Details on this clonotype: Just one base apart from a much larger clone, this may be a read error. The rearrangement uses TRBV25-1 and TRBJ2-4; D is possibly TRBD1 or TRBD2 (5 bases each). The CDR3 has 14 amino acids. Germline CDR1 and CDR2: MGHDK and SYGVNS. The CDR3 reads CASSETGAKNIRYF. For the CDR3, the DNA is TGTGCCAGCAGTGAAACCGGGGCCAAAAACATTCGGTACTTC. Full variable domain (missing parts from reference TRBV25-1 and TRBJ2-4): EADIYQTPRYLVIGTGKKITLECSQTMGHDKMYWYQQDPGMELHLIHYSYGVNSTEKGDLSSESTVSRIRTEHFPLTLESARPSHTSQYLCASSETGAKNIRYFGAGTRLSVL.

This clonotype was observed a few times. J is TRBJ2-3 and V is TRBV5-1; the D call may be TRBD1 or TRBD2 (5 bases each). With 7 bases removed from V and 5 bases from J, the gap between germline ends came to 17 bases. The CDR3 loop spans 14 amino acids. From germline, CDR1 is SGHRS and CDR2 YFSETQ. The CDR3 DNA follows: TGCGCCAGCGGGGGAGAAGGGGTGGGAGATACGCAGTATTTT. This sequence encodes CASGGEGVGDTQYF.

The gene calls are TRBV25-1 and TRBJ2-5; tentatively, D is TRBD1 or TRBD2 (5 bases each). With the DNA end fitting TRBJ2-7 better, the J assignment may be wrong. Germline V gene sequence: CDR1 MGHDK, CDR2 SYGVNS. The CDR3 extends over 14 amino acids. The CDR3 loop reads CASSETGARFEQYF. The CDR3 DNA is TGTGCCAGCAGCGAGACCGGGGCCAGGTTCGAGCAGTACTTC.

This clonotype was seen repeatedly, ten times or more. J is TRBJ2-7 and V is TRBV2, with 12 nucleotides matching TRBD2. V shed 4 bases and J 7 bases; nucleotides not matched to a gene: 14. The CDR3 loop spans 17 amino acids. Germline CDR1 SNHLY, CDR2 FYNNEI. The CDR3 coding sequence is TGTGCCAGCAGTGTAAGGGGGCTAGCGGGAGGGCGTGGAGAGCAGTACTTC. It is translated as CASSVRGLAGGRGEQYF.

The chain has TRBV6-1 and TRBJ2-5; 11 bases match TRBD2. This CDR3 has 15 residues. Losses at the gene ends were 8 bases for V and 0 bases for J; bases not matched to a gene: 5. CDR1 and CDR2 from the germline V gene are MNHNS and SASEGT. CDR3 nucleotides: TGTGCCAGCCGAACTAGCGGGGGTTACCAAGAGACCCAGTACTTC. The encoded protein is CASRTSGGYQETQYF.

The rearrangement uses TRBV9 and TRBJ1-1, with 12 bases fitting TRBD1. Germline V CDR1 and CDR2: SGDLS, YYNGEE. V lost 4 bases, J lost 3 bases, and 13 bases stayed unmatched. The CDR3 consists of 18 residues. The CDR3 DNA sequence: TGTGCCAGCAGCAAAAGAGGGGGGACAGGGGGCGCCTACACTGAAGCTTTCTTT. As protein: CASSKRGGTGGAYTEAFF. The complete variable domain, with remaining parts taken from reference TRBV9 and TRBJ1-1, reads DSGVTQTPKHLITATGQRVTLRCSPRSGDLSVYWYQQSLDQGLQFLIQYYNGEERAKGNILERFSAQQFPDLHSELNLSSLELGDSALYFCASSKRGGTGGAYTEAFFGQGTRLTVV.

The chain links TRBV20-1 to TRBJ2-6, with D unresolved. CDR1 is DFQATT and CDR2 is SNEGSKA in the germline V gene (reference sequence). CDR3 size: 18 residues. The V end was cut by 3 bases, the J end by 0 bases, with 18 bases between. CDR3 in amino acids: CSASGQVATRSGANVLTF. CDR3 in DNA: TGCAGTGCTAGTGGGCAAGTAGCAACTCGCTCTGGGGCCAACGTCCTGACTTTC.

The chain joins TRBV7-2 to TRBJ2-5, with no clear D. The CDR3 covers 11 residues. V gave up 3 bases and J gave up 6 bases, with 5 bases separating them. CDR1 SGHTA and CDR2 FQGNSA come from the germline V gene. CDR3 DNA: TGTGCCAGCAGCTTTGTGAAGACCCAGTACTTC. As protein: CASSFVKTQYF.

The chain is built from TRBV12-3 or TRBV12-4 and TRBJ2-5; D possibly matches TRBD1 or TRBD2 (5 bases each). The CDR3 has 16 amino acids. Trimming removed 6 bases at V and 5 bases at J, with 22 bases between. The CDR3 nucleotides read TGTGCCAGCAGCGCTCCGGACAATCATCGCGGGGAGACCCAGTACTTC. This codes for CASSAPDNHRGETQYF.

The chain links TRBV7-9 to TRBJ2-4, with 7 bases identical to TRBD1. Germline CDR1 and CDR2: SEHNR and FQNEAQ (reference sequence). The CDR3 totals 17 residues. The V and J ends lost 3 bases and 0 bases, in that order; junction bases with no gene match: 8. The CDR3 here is CASSFVRDSLAKNIQYF. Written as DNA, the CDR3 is TGTGCCAGCAGCTTCGTCCGGGACAGTCTAGCCAAAAACATTCAGTACTTC.

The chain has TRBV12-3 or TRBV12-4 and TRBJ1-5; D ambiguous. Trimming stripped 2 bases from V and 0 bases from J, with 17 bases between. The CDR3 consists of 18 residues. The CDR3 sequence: CASSLSNWADYSNQPQHF. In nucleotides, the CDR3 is TGTGCCAGCAGTTTATCTAACTGGGCGGACTATAGCAATCAGCCCCAGCATTTT.

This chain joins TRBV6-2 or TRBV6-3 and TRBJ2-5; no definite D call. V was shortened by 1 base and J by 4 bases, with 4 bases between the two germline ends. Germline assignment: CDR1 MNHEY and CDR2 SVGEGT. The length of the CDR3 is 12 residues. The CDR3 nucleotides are TGTGCCAGCAGTTACTTGCCAGAGACCCAGTACTTC. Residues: CASSYLPETQYF.

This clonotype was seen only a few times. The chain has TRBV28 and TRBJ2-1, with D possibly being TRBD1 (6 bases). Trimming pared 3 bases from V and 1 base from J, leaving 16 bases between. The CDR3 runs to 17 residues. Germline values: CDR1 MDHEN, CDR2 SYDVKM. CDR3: CASSFLTGILSYNEQFF. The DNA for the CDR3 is TGTGCCAGCAGTTTCCTAACAGGGATTTTGTCCTACAATGAGCAGTTCTTC.

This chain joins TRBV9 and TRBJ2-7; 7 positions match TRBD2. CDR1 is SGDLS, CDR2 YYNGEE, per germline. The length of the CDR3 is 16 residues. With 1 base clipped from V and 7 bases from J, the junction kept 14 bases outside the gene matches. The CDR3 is CASSVQASGAYNEQYF. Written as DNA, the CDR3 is TGTGCCAGCAGCGTACAGGCTAGCGGAGCCTACAATGAGCAGTACTTC.

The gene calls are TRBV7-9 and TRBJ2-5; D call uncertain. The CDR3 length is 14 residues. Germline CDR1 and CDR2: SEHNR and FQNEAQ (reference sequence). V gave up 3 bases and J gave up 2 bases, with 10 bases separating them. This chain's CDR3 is CASSFLQTQETQYF. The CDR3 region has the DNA TGTGCCAGCAGCTTTCTACAAACACAAGAGACCCAGTACTTC.

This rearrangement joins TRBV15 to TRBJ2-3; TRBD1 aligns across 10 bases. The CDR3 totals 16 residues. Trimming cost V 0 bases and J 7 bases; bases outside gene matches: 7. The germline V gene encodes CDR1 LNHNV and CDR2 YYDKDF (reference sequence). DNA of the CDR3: TGTGCCACCAGCAGAGAGGGTGGGACAGGGGTGAATACGCAGTATTTT. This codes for CATSREGGTGVNTQYF.

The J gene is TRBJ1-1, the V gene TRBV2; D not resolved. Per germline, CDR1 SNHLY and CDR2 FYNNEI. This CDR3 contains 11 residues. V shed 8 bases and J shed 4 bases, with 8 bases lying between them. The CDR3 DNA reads TGTGCCAGCGGGTCGAGCACTGAAGCTTTCTTT. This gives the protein CASGSSTEAFF.

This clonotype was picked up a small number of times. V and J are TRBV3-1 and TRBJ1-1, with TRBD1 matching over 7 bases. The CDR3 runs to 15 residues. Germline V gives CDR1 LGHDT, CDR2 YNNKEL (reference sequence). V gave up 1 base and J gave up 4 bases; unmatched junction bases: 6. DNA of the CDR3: TGTGCCAGCAGCCAAGTAAAGGGGGCGCGCACTGAAGCTTTCTTT. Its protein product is CASSQVKGARTEAFF.

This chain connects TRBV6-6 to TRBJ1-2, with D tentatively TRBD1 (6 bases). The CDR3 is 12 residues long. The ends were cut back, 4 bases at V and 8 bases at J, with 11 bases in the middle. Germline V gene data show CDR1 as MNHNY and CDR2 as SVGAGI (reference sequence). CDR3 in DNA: TGTGCCAGCAGTTCGGGGGCGGGCGGCTACACCTTC. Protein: CASSSGAGGYTF.

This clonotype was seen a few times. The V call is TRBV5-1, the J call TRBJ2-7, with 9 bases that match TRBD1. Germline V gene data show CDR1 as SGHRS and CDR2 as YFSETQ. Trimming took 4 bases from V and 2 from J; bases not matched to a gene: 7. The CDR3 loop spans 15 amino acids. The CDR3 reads CASSADRGQAYEQYF. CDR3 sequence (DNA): TGCGCCAGCAGCGCGGACAGGGGTCAGGCCTACGAGCAGTACTTC.